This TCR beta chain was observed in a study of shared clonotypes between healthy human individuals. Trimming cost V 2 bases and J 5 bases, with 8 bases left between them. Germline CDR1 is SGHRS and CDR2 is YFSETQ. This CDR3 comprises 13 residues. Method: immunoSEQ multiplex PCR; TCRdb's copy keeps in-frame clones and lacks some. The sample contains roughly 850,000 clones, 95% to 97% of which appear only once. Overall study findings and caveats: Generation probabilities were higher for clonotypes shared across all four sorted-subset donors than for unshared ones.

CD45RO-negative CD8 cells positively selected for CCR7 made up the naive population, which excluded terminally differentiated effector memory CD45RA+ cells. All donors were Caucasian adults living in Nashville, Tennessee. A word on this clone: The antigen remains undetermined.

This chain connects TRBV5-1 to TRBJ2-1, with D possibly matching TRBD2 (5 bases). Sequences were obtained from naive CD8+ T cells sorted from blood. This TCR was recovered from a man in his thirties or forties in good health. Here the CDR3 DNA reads TGCGCCAGCAGCTTTGGGGAGAACAATGAGCAGTTCTTC. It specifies CASSFGENNEQFF.